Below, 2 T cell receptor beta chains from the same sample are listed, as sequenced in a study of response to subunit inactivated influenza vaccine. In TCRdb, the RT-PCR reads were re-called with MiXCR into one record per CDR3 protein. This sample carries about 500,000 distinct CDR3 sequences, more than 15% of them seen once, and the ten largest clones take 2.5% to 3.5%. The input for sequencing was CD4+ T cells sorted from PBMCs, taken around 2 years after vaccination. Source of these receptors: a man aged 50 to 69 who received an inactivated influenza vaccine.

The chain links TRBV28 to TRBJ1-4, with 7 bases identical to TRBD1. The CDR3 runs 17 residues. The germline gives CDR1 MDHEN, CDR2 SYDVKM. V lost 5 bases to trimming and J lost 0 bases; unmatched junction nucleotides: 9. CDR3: CASSPPGQRTTNEKLFF. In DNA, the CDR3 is TGTGCCAGCAGTCCGCCGGGACAGAGAACAACTAATGAAAAACTGTTTTTT.

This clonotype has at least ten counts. The CDR3 sequence is CASSLGAGSLSYEQFF. CDR3 bases: TGTGCCAGCAGCTTAGGAGCGGGGAGTTTAAGTTATGAGCAGTTCTTC. The rearrangement links TRBV7-8 to TRBJ2-1, with 7 bases lining up with TRBD2. Trimming at V came to 1 base and at J to 8 bases, leaving 11 bases not matched to a gene. CDR3 size: 16 residues. Per germline, CDR1 SGHVS and CDR2 FQNEAQ.